This TCR beta chain is drawn from a study of molecular identifiers for immune sequencing clone quantification. Worth noting for this clonotype: Its specificity is not known.

TCRdb reprocessed the PCR reads via MiXCR and lists one record per CDR3 protein. The data show a few hundred thousand distinct CDR3 sequences, over 20% seen once. The CDR3 has 16 residues. The germline gives CDR1 MGHRA, CDR2 YSYEKL. Between the trimmed V and J ends, which lost 4 bases and 2 bases, there was a span of 18 bases. Points from the study as a whole: Clones carrying above 20 RNA copies accounted for over 98% of effector molecules, under 1% in naive cells.

The sequenced sample was naive CD8+ T cells from blood, with Jurkat cell RNA spiked in. The subset: FACS-sorted CD8+CD4-CCR7+CD45RA+ naive T cells. The receptor's source is a human donor in good health. Some libraries in this study had Jurkat cell RNA spiked in. The chain combines TRBV4-1 with TRBJ2-7; D perhaps matches TRBD2 (5 bases). The CDR3 is CASSPRGPPSPYEQYF. The CDR3 region has the DNA TGCGCCAGCAGCCCCAGAGGGCCCCCATCCCCCTACGAGCAGTACTTC.